This TCR beta chain was found in a study of cytomegalovirus exposure and HLA in healthy donors. Germline V gene lookup returns CDR1 SEHNR and CDR2 FQNEAQ (reference sequence). The CDR3 extends over 15 amino acids. Unmatched junction bases numbered 8, after V lost 5 bases and J lost 5 bases. This clone was detected only a few times. The target antigen is unknown. Primers: 60 Vbeta forward and 13 Jbeta reverse. Sequencing was performed with immunoSEQ multiplex PCR; in TCRdb, only in-frame clones are kept and a portion is missing. The sample carries nearly 110,000 clones, about two thirds recorded once. General study findings and limits: Highest at DRB1 and lowest at HLA-C, TCR association rates differed among HLA loci in a later analysis.

This TCR was sampled from a female donor in good health and CMV-seronegative. The rearrangement joins TRBV7-9 to TRBJ2-5; TRBD2 aligns across 10 bases. Sequenced input: PBMCs. CDR3 amino acids: CASSPSGRGSETQYF. The CDR3 nucleotides are TGTGCCAGCAGCCCTAGCGGGAGAGGCAGCGAGACCCAGTACTTC.